This TCR beta chain appears in the sequencing data of a study of shared clonotypes between healthy human individuals. Trimming cost V 5 bases and J 7 bases, with 15 bases left between them. Germline values: CDR1 LNHNV, CDR2 YYDKDF (reference sequence). This CDR3 comprises 14 residues. The repertoire was sequenced with immunoSEQ multiplex PCR; TCRdb's copy has only in-frame clones and lacks some. The sample gives some 2.1 million clones, just under 95% of which show up once; around 1.8% is in the top ten. As defined, naive CD8 cells were CD45RO-negative and positively selected for CCR7, with terminally differentiated effector memory CD45RA+ cells excluded.

The sequenced sample consisted of naive CD8+ T cells from PBMCs. This chain joins TRBV15 and TRBJ1-3; D is unresolved. The receptor's source is a man younger than 30 in good health. Some clones in this sample may be carry-over from other donors' samples. In nucleotides, the CDR3 is TGTGCCACCAGCCTAACCCGGATGTGGAACACCATATATTTT. It encodes CATSLTRMWNTIYF.